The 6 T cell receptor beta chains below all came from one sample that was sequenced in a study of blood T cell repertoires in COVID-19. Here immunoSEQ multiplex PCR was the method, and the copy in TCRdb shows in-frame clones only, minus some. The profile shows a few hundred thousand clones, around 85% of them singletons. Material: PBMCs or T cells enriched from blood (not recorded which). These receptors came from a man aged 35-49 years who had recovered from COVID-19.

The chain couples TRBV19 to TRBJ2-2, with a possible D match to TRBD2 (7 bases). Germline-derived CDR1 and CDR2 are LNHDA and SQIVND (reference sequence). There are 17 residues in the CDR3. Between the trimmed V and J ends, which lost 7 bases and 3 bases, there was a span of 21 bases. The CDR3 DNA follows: TGTGCCAGTATGACCCTGGGGGCGGGAGCCTACACCGGGGAGCTGTTTTTT. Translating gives CASMTLGAGAYTGELFF.

This chain's CDR3 is CSVEQHQYTEAFF. The CDR3 DNA is TGCAGCGTTGAACAACACCAATACACTGAAGCTTTCTTT. The chain employs TRBV29-1 and TRBJ1-1; D not certain. Trimming left V 2 bases short and J 3 bases short, with 10 bases between. Germline CDR1 SQVTM, CDR2 ANQGSEA. This CDR3 region has 13 residues.

The CDR3 region has the DNA TGTGCCAGCAGCCTCGGGCAAGCGGGAGACTTAGAGACCCAGTACTTC. It codes for CASSLGQAGDLETQYF. The rearrangement links TRBV3-1 (or the pseudogene TRBV3-2) to TRBJ2-5; 8 nucleotides align to TRBD2. V lost 4 bases and J lost 4; bases outside the gene matches: 11. The CDR3 extends over 16 amino acids. Per the germline V gene, CDR1 is LGHDT and CDR2 is YNNKEL (reference sequence).

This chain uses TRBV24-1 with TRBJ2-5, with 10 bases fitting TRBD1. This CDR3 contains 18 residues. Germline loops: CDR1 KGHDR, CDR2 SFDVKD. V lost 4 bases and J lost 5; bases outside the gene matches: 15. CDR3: CATSEPAGTGVGMETQYF. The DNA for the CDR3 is TGTGCCACCAGTGAGCCAGCCGGGACAGGGGTGGGTATGGAGACCCAGTACTTC.

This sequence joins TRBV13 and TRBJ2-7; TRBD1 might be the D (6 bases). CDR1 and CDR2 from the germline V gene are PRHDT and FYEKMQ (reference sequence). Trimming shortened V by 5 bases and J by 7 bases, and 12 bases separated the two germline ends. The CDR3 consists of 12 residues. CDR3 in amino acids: CASSPWGLEQYF. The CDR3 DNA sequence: TGTGCCAGCAGCCCCTGGGGGCTAGAGCAGTACTTC.

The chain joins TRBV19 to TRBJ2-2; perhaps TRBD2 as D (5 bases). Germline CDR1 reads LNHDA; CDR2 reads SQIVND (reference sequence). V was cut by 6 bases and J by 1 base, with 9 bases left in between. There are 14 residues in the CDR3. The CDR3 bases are TGTGCCAGTAGAGGACTTATGAACACCGGGGAGCTGTTTTTT. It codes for CASRGLMNTGELFF.